This T cell receptor beta chain was obtained from a study of T cell repertoires in cytomegalovirus infection. Each CDR3 protein gets one entry after TCRdb re-called the reads with MiXCR. The data show approximately 1,000,000 distinct CDR3 sequences, with around 29% seen just once and over 13% held by the top ten. CDR3 length equals 13 residues. Germline V gene data show CDR1 as PRHDT and CDR2 as FYEKMQ (reference sequence). V lost 4 bases, J lost 4 bases, and 10 bases lay in between. Note on this clonotype: Antigen: not known.

The chain recombines TRBV13 with TRBJ2-5; either TRBD1 or TRBD2 may fit D (5 bases each). Sequencing was performed on cultured CD8+ T cells from PBMCs, taken from culture after CMV antigen stimulation. The receptor comes from a human donor in good health (CMV status not recorded). Some clones in this sample may be carry-over from other donors' samples. CDR3 loop: CASSSTRGETQYF. The DNA of the CDR3 is TGTGCCAGCAGCTCAACTAGGGGAGAGACCCAGTACTTC.